The 7 T cell receptor beta chains in this list originate from one sample, sequenced in a study of shared clonotypes between healthy human individuals. The data were produced by immunoSEQ multiplex PCR, yet TCRdb's version contains in-frame clones alone and is incomplete. This table holds more than 450,000 clones, about four fifths found once. The sample was PBMCs. Receptor source: a woman in her thirties or forties in good health. Some clones in this sample may be carry-over from other donors' samples.

The chain uses TRBV28 and TRBJ2-7; perhaps D is TRBD1 or TRBD2 (5 bases each). The CDR3 loop spans 14 amino acids. Between the trimmed V and J ends, which lost 5 bases and 0 bases, there was a span of 11 bases. From germline, CDR1 is MDHEN and CDR2 SYDVKM. CDR3 loop: CASSTGTSSYEQYF. The CDR3 DNA follows: TGTGCCAGCAGTACCGGGACGAGCTCCTACGAGCAGTACTTC.

The table lists this clone with a few counts. This chain connects TRBV7-8 to TRBJ2-1; 9 bases are shared with TRBD2. The CDR3 has 15 residues. With 5 bases clipped from V and 10 bases from J, the junction kept 12 bases outside the gene matches. CDR1 is SGHVS and CDR2 is FQNEAQ in the germline V gene. The CDR3 is CASSPSAGGLGEQFF. CDR3 bases: TGTGCCAGCAGCCCCTCTGCGGGAGGGCTCGGGGAGCAGTTCTTC.

This clone has a count of ten or more. The chain employs TRBV2 and TRBJ1-5; TRBD1 aligns across 9 bases. V dropped 7 bases and J dropped 7; count of bases not matched to a gene: 8. Germline CDR1 reads SNHLY; CDR2 reads FYNNEI. CDR3 length equals 14 residues. The CDR3 sequence is CASMSTGGRQPQHF. Written as DNA, the CDR3 is TGTGCCAGCATGTCTACAGGGGGCCGACAGCCCCAGCATTTT.

This chain uses TRBV7-2 with TRBJ2-7; 8 nucleotides match TRBD1. V was clipped by 1 base and J by 3 bases; unmatched bases: 5. This CDR3 has 15 amino acids. Germline CDR1 SGHTA, CDR2 FQGNSA. CDR3 sequence: CASSLEGGQVYEQYF. The CDR3 coding sequence is TGTGCCAGCAGCTTAGAAGGGGGACAGGTCTACGAGCAGTACTTC. The variable domain in full, with the rest retrieved from reference TRBV7-2 and TRBJ2-7, is GAGVSQSPSNKVTEKGKDVELRCDPISGHTALYWYRQSLGQGLEFLIYFQGNSAPDKSGLPSDRFSAERTGGSVSTLTIQRTQQEDSAVYLCASSLEGGQVYEQYFGPGTRLTVT.

CDR3: CASSGKTYGYTF. DNA for the CDR3: TGTGCCAGCAGCGGAAAGACCTATGGCTACACCTTC. The rearrangement joins TRBV4-2 to TRBJ1-2; no reliable D call. The V gene lost 5 bases and the J gene lost 4 bases, with 8 bases spanning the gap. Germline CDR1 and CDR2: LGHNA and YNFKEQ. The CDR3 runs to 12 residues.

This chain uses TRBV6-1 with TRBJ1-2; TRBD1 might be the D (5 bases). Between the trimmed V and J ends, which lost 10 bases and 4 bases, there was a span of 22 bases. The CDR3 is 15 residues long. Germline assignment: CDR1 MNHNS and CDR2 SASEGT. In DNA form, the CDR3 reads TGTGCCACCTCACGGGAAAACGGGGGAGGCTATGGCTACACCTTC. Its protein product is CATSRENGGGYGYTF.

The chain is built from TRBV19 and TRBJ1-5; D gene uncertain. This CDR3 has 13 amino acids. Trimming removed 8 bases from V and 4 bases from J, with 12 bases in between. Germline CDR1 LNHDA, CDR2 SQIVND (reference sequence). The DNA of the CDR3 is TGTGCCAGTGGGGTCCGAGGTAATCAGCCCCAGCATTTT. Translated: CASGVRGNQPQHF.